The clone carrying this TCR beta chain was detected many times. Its antigen is unknown. The data belong to a study of T cells in Graves' hyperthyroidism and ophthalmopathy. Study context: It was at initial diagnosis, before any treatment, that peripheral blood was collected. Study-wide findings and caveats: A 13 V-J signature model discriminated ophthalmopathy versus stable hyperthyroidism.

Any patient presenting with uncontrolled infection, other autoimmune disease, pregnancy or lactation was left out. In germline, CDR1 is LGHNT, CDR2 FRNRAP. The CDR3 spans 12 residues. Trimming took 4 bases from V and 5 from J, leaving 8 bases between them. The TCR beta CDR3 regions underwent amplification using RNA transcripts as the source. Carried out on the TCR CDR3, a first-round RT-PCR used the HTBI primer set. TCRdb used MiXCR to reprocess the multiplex PCR reads, holding one entry per CDR3 protein. The data contain some 600,000 distinct CDR3 sequences, approximately 15% of them singletons. The gene calls are TRBV12-5 and TRBJ2-5; D perhaps matches TRBD2 (6 bases). The specimen sequenced was blood. The sequence was collected from a woman in her 30s with Graves' hyperthyroidism that later progressed to Graves' ophthalmopathy. The CDR3: CASGSEGETQYF. The CDR3 coding sequence is TGTGCTAGTGGTTCGGAGGGGGAGACCCAGTACTTC.